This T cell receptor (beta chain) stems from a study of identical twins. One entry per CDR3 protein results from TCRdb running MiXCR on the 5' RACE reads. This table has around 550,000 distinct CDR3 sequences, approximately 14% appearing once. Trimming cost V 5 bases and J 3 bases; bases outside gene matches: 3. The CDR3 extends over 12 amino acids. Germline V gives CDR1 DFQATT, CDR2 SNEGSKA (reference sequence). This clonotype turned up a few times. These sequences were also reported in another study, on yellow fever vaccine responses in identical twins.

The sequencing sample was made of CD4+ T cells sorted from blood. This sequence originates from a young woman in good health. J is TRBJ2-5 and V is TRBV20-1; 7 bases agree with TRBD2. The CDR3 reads CSAWDYKETQYF. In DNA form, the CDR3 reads TGCAGTGCTTGGGACTATAAAGAGACCCAGTACTTC.